Listed below are T cell receptor beta chains from one sample, sequenced in a study of T cells after yellow fever vaccination. TCRdb re-derived calls from the 5' RACE reads in MiXCR, one entry per CDR3 protein. This table has 340,000 or so distinct CDR3 sequences, approximately 12% appearing once. The source was CD4+ T cells sorted from PBMCs, collected 15 days after the yellow fever booster vaccination. All receptors derive from a man younger than 35 who received the YFV17D yellow fever vaccine. Each CDR3 is given with its conserved first and last residue. A D gene is named only where the DNA matches it firmly. Only part of the rows carry a size: once, few, many, or a class if the clone is expanded.

DNA: TGTGCCAGCAGCCTACTGGAGGGGTTCTCTGGAAACACCATATATTTT; CDR3: CASSLLEGFSGNTIYF; J: TRBJ1-3; V: TRBV7-2; size: few; D: NA
DNA: TGTGCCAGTAGTCGAGTAAGACAGGCGAACACCGGGGAGCTGTTTTTT; CDR3: CASSRVRQANTGELFF; J: TRBJ2-2; V: TRBV19; size: NA; D: NA
DNA: TGTGCCACCAGGAATTTAGGGGGACACCCGAACACCGGGGAGCTGTTTTTT; CDR3: CATRNLGGHPNTGELFF; J: TRBJ2-2; V: TRBV24-1; size: few; D: NA
DNA: TGCGCCAGCAGCTTTTGGGGGGATAACAATGAGCAGTTCTTC; CDR3: CASSFWGDNNEQFF; J: TRBJ2-1; V: TRBV5-1; size: few; D: NA
DNA: TGTGCCAGCAGCTTAACGTGGCAGGGGGACGGCTACACCTTC; CDR3: CASSLTWQGDGYTF; J: TRBJ1-2; V: TRBV7-3; size: few; D: TRBD1
DNA: TGTGCCAGCTCACAAAACACAGAGAACACCGGGGAGCTGTTTTTT; CDR3: CASSQNTENTGELFF; J: TRBJ2-2; V: TRBV18; size: few; D: NA
DNA: TGTGCCAGTAGATCCTACCGGGGTGAAAAACTGTTTTTT; CDR3: CASRSYRGEKLFF; J: TRBJ1-4; V: TRBV19; size: few; D: NA
DNA: TGCAGTGCTATCGGTAGCTCCTACAATGAGCAGTTCTTC; CDR3: CSAIGSSYNEQFF; J: TRBJ2-1; V: TRBV20-1; size: few; D: NA
DNA: TGTGCCAGCTCACCATCTGAGAGGACTGAAGCTTTCTTT; CDR3: CASSPSERTEAFF; J: TRBJ1-1; V: TRBV18; size: few; D: NA
DNA: TGTGCCAGCAGTTTATTACCGGGGAGGGCCGGGGAGCTGTTTTTT; CDR3: CASSLLPGRAGELFF; J: TRBJ2-2; V: TRBV28; size: few; D: TRBD2
DNA: TGCGCCAGCAGCTTGGGTGGGGAGGCGACTGAAGCTTTCTTT; CDR3: CASSLGGEATEAFF; J: TRBJ1-1; V: TRBV5-1; size: few; D: NA
DNA: TGTGCCAGCAGGAACAGGGTTGCCCGTGAAGCTTTCTTT; CDR3: CASRNRVAREAFF; J: TRBJ1-1; V: TRBV6-6; size: few; D: NA
DNA: TGTGCCACCAGCAGAGATGACGAGGGGAGGAAAGCTTTCTTT; CDR3: CATSRDDEGRKAFF; J: TRBJ1-1; V: TRBV15; size: few; D: NA
DNA: TGTGCCAGCAGCCCCCTGAACACTGAAGCTTTCTTT; CDR3: CASSPLNTEAFF; J: TRBJ1-1; V: TRBV6-1; size: NA; D: NA
DNA: TGCAGTGCTAGAGGGGTAGGACAGGGGACGTACAATGAGCAGTTCTTC; CDR3: CSARGVGQGTYNEQFF; J: TRBJ2-1; V: TRBV20-1; size: NA; D: TRBD1
DNA: TGCAGTGTCAGAGGGACGAATAGGCCCATTCAGTACTTC; CDR3: CSVRGTNRPIQYF; J: TRBJ2-4; V: TRBV20-1; size: NA; D: NA
DNA: TGTGCCAGCAGACCCAGGGGGCGTCTTGGCTACACCTTC; CDR3: CASRPRGRLGYTF; J: TRBJ1-2; V: TRBV7-2; size: NA; D: TRBD1
DNA: TGCGCCAGCAGCCAAGATAGCGCCAACTATGGCTACACCTTC; CDR3: CASSQDSANYGYTF; J: TRBJ1-2; V: TRBV4-1; size: NA; D: NA
DNA: TGCGCCAGCAGCTTGGGGCTACTCAATGAGCAGTTCTTC; CDR3: CASSLGLLNEQFF; J: TRBJ2-1; V: TRBV5-1; size: many; D: NA
DNA: TGTGCCACCAGTGATTCAGGACAGGGGGCCACCACAGATACGCAGTATTTT; CDR3: CATSDSGQGATTDTQYF; J: TRBJ2-3; V: TRBV24-1; size: few; D: TRBD1
DNA: TGTGCCAGCTCACCAGACAGGGGGGTCTACGAGCAGTACTTC; CDR3: CASSPDRGVYEQYF; J: TRBJ2-7; V: TRBV18; size: NA; D: TRBD1
DNA: TGTGCCAGCAGTTACTCGGGGGACGAGCAGTACTTC; CDR3: CASSYSGDEQYF; J: TRBJ2-7; V: TRBV6-2/TRBV6-3; size: NA; D: NA
DNA: TGTGCCAGCAGTTTTCAGGGGGACAGGCATACGCAGTATTTT; CDR3: CASSFQGDRHTQYF; J: TRBJ2-3; V: TRBV12-3/TRBV12-4; size: NA; D: TRBD1
DNA: TGCGCCAGCAGTAGGACAGGGGGAGTGGGAGATACGCAGTATTTT; CDR3: CASSRTGGVGDTQYF; J: TRBJ2-3; V: TRBV5-1; size: NA; D: TRBD1